This T cell receptor (beta chain) was profiled in a study of cytomegalovirus exposure and HLA in healthy donors (dated by TCRdb to 2016 to 2017). Some background on the complete study: An earlier analysis of several hundred of the donors reported 250 to 350 Gb of sequence data and roughly 100 million unique TCR beta sequences from roughly 180 million T cells. Donor age, sex, ethnicity and CMV serostatus were compiled together with the repertoire data. Using immunosequencing, the study profiled T cell repertoires from 666 subjects and related those repertoires to cytomegalovirus serostatus. The genetic ancestry cluster associated with self-reported Caucasian donors included 80% to 90% of the roughly 390 genotyped donors. To decide whether each TCR beta V gene segment behaved as functional or pseudogenic, an earlier analysis of nearly 600 of the donors relied on high-throughput TCR beta sequencing. All discovery cohort repertoires had been generated on a single sequencing platform. The study combined high-throughput TCR immunosequencing, statistical association of individual TCRs with disease status, and machine learning to predict cytomegalovirus infection status. The number of typed donors differed by locus: about 629-640 for A, B, C, DRB1 and DQB1; 522 for DQA1; around 610 for DPA1; and about 450 for DPB1. A later analysis re-analyzed previously published TCR beta repertoires from about 730 donors and added high-resolution HLA genotyping to study TCR occurrence patterns. An early release covering approximately 600 HLA-typed donors comprised about 300 gigabases of sequencing data and around 80 million unique TCR sequences. Both class I and class II loci were covered by HLA typing, at four-digit resolution. On average, around 230,000 unique TCR beta nucleotide sequences were sequenced per donor among about 400 genotyped donors of the cohort, with 15% to 20% of those sequences being non-productive. The study aimed to test whether cataloging public T cell receptors could reveal signatures of past pathogen exposure. About five DR-DQ haplotypes were treated as single units for association and clustering because of strong linkage in the cohort. Rather than using new phenotypic data, the later analysis identified candidate immune exposures from TCR beta sequences and from how often those sequences occurred across donors. A later genetic analysis took genome-wide SNP genotypes for about three fifths of the roughly 700 donors and used that subset as a discovery cohort. Along with the approximately 700-subject first cohort, a separate validation cohort of 120 different subjects was used. Findings and caveats that apply to the study as a whole: Sequencing depth was assumed to be roughly uniform across donors in the presence/absence analyses, though that assumption may not hold. CMV serostatus was the only immune exposure information available for the cohort. In both the original and validation cohorts, the classifier was reported to diagnose cytomegalovirus status with high specificity and sensitivity. Most CMV-associated TCR beta chains appeared to be HLA-restricted in a later analysis, and the HLA associations seemed to be driven largely by CMV exposure. The sequencing pipeline was judged likely to have produced a cluster of highly shared sequence variants as a technical artifact. In a later analysis, HLA-associated TCR beta chains showed more clonal expansion and lower generation probabilities than non-associated chains that were equally common. A later analysis reported that several top co-occurrence clusters appeared linked to parvovirus B19, influenza, CMV and Epstein-Barr virus. The 87-base-pair reads could not distinguish some IMGT-functional V segments, including TRBV6-2 and TRBV6-3, so those segments were excluded. A further reported finding was that TCR beta sequences accurately predicted the HLA-A and HLA-B alleles for most subjects in the first cohort. Because counts were too low, roughly 18 rarely observed V segments, including chromosome 9 orphons, were left out of the earlier analysis of some 600 of the donors. In a later analysis, TCR association rates were found to vary across HLA loci, with the most associated TCRs seen for DRB1 alleles and the fewest for HLA-C alleles. Three of the identified cytomegalovirus-associated TCR beta chains were confirmed in vitro to be specific for cytomegalovirus antigens. Strong co-occurrence of HLA alleles, especially DR and DQ, made assigning TCR associations to individual alleles difficult. Linkage disequilibrium might explain the correlated functional status among segregating V segments, but an unknown experimental factor could not be excluded. V-gene and J-gene trimming of TCR beta chains was associated with a missense DCLRE1C variant in a later genetic analysis, and the association was replicated in an independent cohort. Only TCR beta chains were sequenced in this cohort, and the absence of alpha or paired-chain data limited detectable features. In a later analysis, some 17,000 TCR beta sequences were associated with specific HLA alleles at a false discovery rate of 0.05. In the study, 150 to 200 TCR beta chains were listed as associated with cytomegalovirus. According to the authors, the approach could potentially be generalized to other disease states and immunological phenotypes. Compared with the approximately 600-donor mean, donors in an Asian-associated ancestry cluster had fewer N-insertions in productive TCRs, according to a later genetic analysis. HLA typing was unavailable for some donors at each locus, so association tests used only the typed subset. Broadly in line with IMGT annotations, most TCR beta V segments showed up in productive rearrangements about 90% or about 30% of the time in an earlier analysis of under 700 of the donors. Most TCR sequences were seen in very few donors, while some public TCRs were found in many individuals.

The cohort comprised some 700 healthy bone marrow donors. All cohort members were sampled while nominally healthy, although unrecorded immune exposures were likely present. The donor was CMV seronegative and was included in the group of about 400 seronegative cohort members. A peripheral blood sample was provided by each donor, and peripheral blood mononuclear cells were used for TCR beta sequencing. Genomic DNA was extracted from the blood cell samples with the Qiagen DNeasy Blood Extraction Kit. The CDR3 runs 14 residues from the cysteine to the phenylalanine. Of all the DNA, just the CDR3 is kept, 42 bases in frame from base 1. Based on the germline V gene, the CDR1 and CDR2 sequences are MNHEY and SVGAGI. Trimmed from V: 6 bases; trimmed from J: 3 bases; junction bases lacking a gene match: 8. Remarks on this clone: Its antigen remains undetermined.

Preparation of the library involved the immunoSEQ multiplex PCR assay. For the multiplex PCR, a mixture combining 60 forward primers for TCR Vbeta segments and 13 reverse primers for TCR Jbeta segments was used. A multiplex PCR assay on genomic DNA amplified the CDR3 region of rearranged TCR beta genes. The amplified TCR beta libraries were sequenced on the Illumina HiSeq System as 87-base-pair reads. In the source study's methods: A later analysis tallied around 87 million unique TCR beta chains across the 666 repertoires, and approximately 9.9 million of those chains were shared by two or more donors. Raw reads were error-corrected and collapsed into unique sequences with a nearest-neighbor algorithm that merged closely related sequences to remove PCR and sequencing errors. To assign V, D and J gene segments, CDR3 sequences were aligned to IMGT reference sequences. For a sequence to be retained, a match of at least six nucleotides was required to both a V gene segment and a J gene segment. A rearrangement counted as productive if the CDR3 had no stop codons and remained in frame with V and J, and every other rearrangement counted as non-productive. CDR3 was defined according to IMGT convention as the region running from the second conserved V-encoded cysteine to the conserved J-encoded phenylalanine. The earlier analysis of about 610 of the donors excluded sequences that lacked an unambiguous match to a single V gene segment. In an earlier analysis of roughly 500 of the donors, V segments were called functional above 56.7% productive rearrangements and were called segregating when the between-donor standard deviation exceeded 5%. A statistical classification framework was developed to diagnose cytomegalovirus status using the catalog of TCR beta chain sequences. A later analysis assigned V and J genes by comparing TCR nucleotide sequences with IMGT/GENE-DB human TR gene sequences. In a later analysis, CDR3 sequences and most-parsimonious VDJ recombination scenarios were assigned using the TCRdist pipeline. In a later analysis, every TCR beta chain was defined by the combination of its CDR3 amino acid sequence and its V-gene family, and reads without a unique V-gene family were dropped. A later analysis removed 592 highly shared, low-generation-probability nucleotide sequences to deal with suspected cross-contamination and a sequencing artifact. In a later analysis, a clonal expansion index for each public chain was calculated from normalized within-repertoire ranks of inferred template counts. A later analysis computed generation probabilities with a VDJ recombination model fitted to out-of-frame rearrangements, and checked the results against IGoR. Hypergeometric tests were used in a later analysis to score TCR-TCR, TCR-HLA and TCR-CMV co-occurrence, with a repertoire-size bias correction applied to the TCR pairs. False discovery rates were estimated in a later analysis by permuting HLA or CMV assignments 20 times. In a later analysis, co-occurring TCRs were grouped using DBSCAN, with TCRdist sequence similarity added in when clustering inside HLA-allele-positive subsets. Repertoires with fewer than 30,000 or more than 120,000 public chains, plus five repertoires with anomalous nucleotide sharing, were excluded from co-occurrence clustering. Here the immuneACCESS table is served through TCRdb, limited to in-frame sequences with V and J called. Missing clones are a known gap in these copies; in checked studies unresolved V genes cover under half, and the rest lacks a known reason. The DNA was the basis for D and trimming; V, J and clone size are from that table. The table for this sample lists some 76,000 clones. The ten largest make up approximately 5% of the sample.

The specimen sequenced was PBMCs. The sequence is built from TRBV6-5 and TRBJ2-7, with 7 junctional bases fitting TRBD1. The TCR comes from a man aged 35 to 55 in good health and CMV-seronegative. The CDR3 region reads CASSPPGQNYEQYF. In nucleotides, the sequence is TGTGCCAGCAGCCCCCCGGGACAGAACTACGAGCAGTACTTC.